The rows below give T cell receptor beta chains drawn from one sample of a study of blood T cell repertoires in COVID-19. Here immunoSEQ multiplex PCR was the method, and the copy in TCRdb shows in-frame clones only, minus some. The table lists fewer than 90,000 clones, 70% to 90% of them singletons. The sequenced material came from peripheral blood. These receptors all come from a woman older than 75 with active or convalescent COVID-19. The CDR3 runs from the conserved cysteine through the conserved F or W. The D gene is left open where the match is weak. Only part of the rows carry a size: once, few, many, or a class if the clone is expanded.

TRBJ2-3	TRBD1	.	TRBV10-3	14	CATNRDRGSDTQYF	TGTGCCACAAACCGGGACAGGGGCTCAGATACGCAGTATTTT
TRBJ2-1	.	.	TRBV6-5	15	CASTPRADSYNEQFF	TGTGCCAGCACTCCGCGGGCTGACTCCTACAATGAGCAGTTCTTC
TRBJ2-1	TRBD2	.	TRBV6-5	15	CASSPLAGGFNEQFF	TGTGCCAGCAGTCCACTAGCGGGAGGATTTAATGAGCAGTTCTTC
TRBJ2-2	.	once	TRBV19	16	CASRVGGSGRTGELFF	TGTGCCAGTAGAGTTGGAGGGAGTGGTAGGACCGGGGAGCTGTTTTTT
TRBJ1-1	TRBD1	.	TRBV5-4	14	CASSQDRGDTEAFF	TGTGCCAGCAGCCAGGACAGGGGAGACACTGAAGCTTTCTTT
TRBJ2-5	TRBD2	.	TRBV4-3	17	CASSQGTLAGGGETQYF	TGCGCCAGCAGCCAAGGCACACTAGCGGGAGGAGGGGAGACCCAGTACTTC
TRBJ1-5	.	once	TRBV6-2/TRBV6-3	15	CASSYRAGGNQPQHF	TGTGCCAGCAGTTACAGAGCCGGGGGCAATCAGCCCCAGCATTTT
TRBJ2-2	.	.	TRBV7-2	13	CASSFRIPGELFF	TGTGCCAGCAGCTTCAGGATCCCCGGGGAGCTGTTTTTT
TRBJ2-7	TRBD1	.	TRBV7-3	15	CASSQSPGQGSEQYF	TGTGCCAGCAGCCAATCTCCGGGACAGGGAAGCGAGCAGTACTTC
TRBJ1-1	.	.	TRBV19	14	CASSTPTVNTEAFF	TGTGCCAGTAGTACCCCGACAGTGAACACTGAAGCTTTCTTT
TRBJ2-5	TRBD2	.	TRBV7-9	15	CASSTIAGAPGTQYF	TGTGCCAGCAGCACCATAGCGGGGGCGCCTGGGACCCAGTACTTC
TRBJ2-5	.	.	TRBV5-4	14	CASSLRTDQETQYF	TGTGCCAGCAGCTTGAGGACAGACCAAGAGACCCAGTACTTC
TRBJ1-4	.	.	TRBV14	16	CASSQDRAEAGGKLFF	TGTGCCAGCAGCCAAGATCGGGCCGAAGCCGGGGGAAAACTGTTTTTT
TRBJ2-1	TRBD1	few	TRBV7-7	15	CASSLELDRYNEQFF	TGTGCCAGCAGCTTAGAATTGGACAGGTACAATGAGCAGTTCTTC
TRBJ2-1	TRBD2	.	TRBV7-9	16	CASSPSLAGVMNEQFF	TGTGCCAGCAGCCCATCACTAGCGGGAGTAATGAATGAGCAGTTCTTC
TRBJ1-2	.	.	TRBV29-1	13	CSVEGRGNYGYTF	TGCAGCGTTGAAGGGCGGGGAAACTATGGCTACACCTTC
TRBJ2-1	TRBD2	.	TRBV5-5	17	CASSSHWTSGRVNEQFF	TGTGCCAGCAGCTCCCATTGGACTAGCGGGAGGGTCAATGAGCAGTTCTTC
TRBJ2-1	.	.	TRBV11-3	14	CASSLRLASNEQFF	TGTGCCAGCAGCTTACGCCTAGCGTCTAATGAGCAGTTCTTC
TRBJ1-1	.	.	TRBV19	14	CACRLTPMNTEAFF	TGTGCCTGCCGATTGACACCAATGAACACTGAAGCTTTCTTT
TRBJ2-1	TRBD2	.	TRBV7-2	16	CASSSRGGPGGNEQFF	TGTGCCAGCAGCTCCCGGGGGGGGCCCGGGGGGAATGAGCAGTTCTTC
TRBJ2-7	TRBD2	.	TRBV11-2	13	CASSFGGYDEQYF	TGTGCCAGCAGCTTCGGGGGGTATGACGAGCAGTACTTC
TRBJ1-5	TRBD1	once	TRBV5-4	15	CASSPRDRINQPQHF	TGTGCCAGCAGCCCCCGGGACAGGATTAATCAGCCCCAGCATTTT
TRBJ1-6	TRBD1	.	TRBV30	17	CAWSVQGRGQGDSPLHF	TGTGCCTGGAGTGTACAGGGGCGGGGACAGGGGGATTCACCCCTCCACTTT
TRBJ2-1	.	.	TRBV30	15	CAWSKSSRNYNEQFF	TGTGCCTGGAGTAAGTCTAGCAGGAACTACAATGAGCAGTTCTTC
TRBJ2-4	.	.	TRBV6-6	21	CASSQRGGGLLPMLAKNIQYF	TGTGCCAGCAGCCAGCGAGGTGGGGGACTCCTACCGATGCTAGCCAAAAACATTCAGTACTTC
TRBJ2-7	TRBD2	.	TRBV2	12	CASTGGAYEQYF	TGTGCCAGCACGGGGGGGGCCTACGAGCAGTACTTC
TRBJ2-7	TRBD2	.	TRBV6-5	14	CASSFGTSLYEQYF	TGTGCCAGCAGTTTCGGGACTAGCCTTTACGAGCAGTACTTC
TRBJ2-3	TRBD1	.	TRBV5-1	15	CASSSGQGAGDTQYF	TGCGCCAGCAGCTCGGGACAGGGGGCAGGAGATACGCAGTATTTT
TRBJ2-6	.	.	TRBV5-4	17	CASSSRLSHSGANVLTF	TGTGCCAGCAGTTCTCGACTTTCACACTCTGGGGCCAACGTCCTGACTTTC
TRBJ2-4	.	.	TRBV5-1	14	CASSLWVQKNIQYF	TGCGCCAGCAGCTTGTGGGTACAGAAAAACATTCAGTACTTC
TRBJ1-2	.	.	TRBV19	14	CASSIDAGHYGYTF	TGTGCCAGTAGTATAGATGCAGGGCACTATGGCTACACCTTC
TRBJ1-4	.	once	TRBV11-2	14	CASSPRGGHEKLFF	TGTGCCAGCAGCCCCCGTGGCGGGCACGAAAAACTGTTTTTT
TRBJ2-5	TRBD2	.	TRBV10-2	15	CASSLAGGTQETQYF	TGCGCCAGCAGTTTAGCGGGGGGGACTCAAGAGACCCAGTACTTC
TRBJ1-2	TRBD1	.	TRBV4-2	16	CASSQAGTGNSYGYTF	TGTGCCAGCAGCCAAGCGGGGACAGGTAACTCCTATGGCTACACCTTC
TRBJ1-3	TRBD1	.	TRBV7-2	17	CASSFNRGGLSGNTIYF	TGTGCCAGCAGCTTCAACAGGGGGGGTCTCTCTGGAAACACCATATATTTT
TRBJ1-2	TRBD1	.	TRBV18	14	CASSPTTGAYGYTF	TGTGCCAGCTCACCAACAACAGGGGCCTATGGCTACACCTTC
TRBJ1-2	.	.	TRBV10-3	12	CAIPTGSYGYTF	TGTGCCATCCCGACGGGGAGCTATGGCTACACCTTC
TRBJ1-2	.	.	TRBV12-3/TRBV12-4	13	CASSLNRNYGYTF	TGTGCCAGCAGTTTAAACAGAAACTATGGCTACACCTTC
TRBJ2-1	.	medium-sized	TRBV7-8	17	CASSQSRDTTINNEQFF	TGTGCCAGCAGTCAATCCCGGGACACCACAATTAACAATGAGCAGTTCTTC
TRBJ2-7	TRBD2	.	TRBV5-4	15	CASSDKAGLLYEQYF	TGTGCCAGCAGCGATAAAGCGGGACTTTTATACGAGCAGTACTTC
TRBJ1-3	.	.	TRBV5-1	15	CASSLVPGTGNTIYF	TGCGCCAGCAGCTTGGTCCCAGGGACTGGAAACACCATATATTTT
TRBJ1-5	TRBD1	.	TRBV2	13	CASQDRAVQPQHF	TGTGCCAGCCAGGACAGGGCTGTCCAGCCCCAGCATTTT
TRBJ1-2	TRBD1	.	TRBV5-6	16	CASSLAGQHYNYGYTF	TGTGCCAGCAGCTTGGCGGGACAGCACTATAACTATGGCTACACCTTC
TRBJ2-2	.	.	TRBV18	17	CASSPRMRGMNTGELFF	TGTGCCAGCTCACCACGGATGAGAGGGATGAACACCGGGGAGCTGTTTTTT
TRBJ2-7	TRBD1	.	TRBV6-2/TRBV6-3	16	CASSQMTQGGSYEQYF	TGTGCCAGCAGTCAAATGACACAGGGGGGCTCCTACGAGCAGTACTTC
TRBJ2-1	TRBD2	.	TRBV5-1	16	CASSRTSGGRPNEQFF	TGCGCCAGCAGCCGGACTAGCGGGGGGCGCCCCAATGAGCAGTTCTTC
TRBJ2-2	.	.	TRBV23-1	18	CASSQPQGTIANTGELFF	TGCGCCAGCAGTCAACCACAGGGTACTATCGCGAACACCGGGGAGCTGTTTTTT
TRBJ1-1	.	.	TRBV11-2	14	CASSLVGEASEAFF	TGTGCCAGCAGCTTAGTAGGGGAGGCTAGTGAAGCTTTCTTT
TRBJ1-6	.	.	TRBV6-2/TRBV6-3	14	CASSAQGDNSPLHF	TGTGCCAGCAGTGCACAGGGAGATAATTCACCCCTCCACTTT
TRBJ2-5	.	.	TRBV7-2	14	CASSSYGQQETQYF	TGTGCCAGCAGCTCCTATGGACAACAAGAGACCCAGTACTTC
TRBJ2-3	TRBD1	.	TRBV5-6	15	CASSSDRGSTDTQYF	TGTGCCAGCAGCTCCGACAGGGGGAGCACAGATACGCAGTATTTT
TRBJ1-5	.	.	TRBV7-8	16	CASSRGARRSNQPQHF	TGTGCCAGTAGTCGGGGGGCCAGGAGAAGCAATCAGCCCCAGCATTTT
TRBJ1-1	.	.	TRBV6-2/TRBV6-3	15	CASSPRGAMNTEAFF	TGTGCCAGCAGTCCCCGGGGAGCAATGAACACTGAAGCTTTCTTT
TRBJ2-7	.	.	TRBV4-1	15	CASSTIWGLGGEQYF	TGCGCCAGCAGCACGATTTGGGGCCTAGGGGGCGAGCAGTACTTC
TRBJ1-5	TRBD1	.	TRBV27	14	CASRGGGGNQPQHF	TGTGCCAGCCGAGGGGGCGGAGGCAATCAGCCCCAGCATTTT
TRBJ2-1	.	.	TRBV7-3	15	CASSRTSGAYNEQFF	TGTGCCAGCAGCCGCACCTCGGGGGCCTACAATGAGCAGTTCTTC